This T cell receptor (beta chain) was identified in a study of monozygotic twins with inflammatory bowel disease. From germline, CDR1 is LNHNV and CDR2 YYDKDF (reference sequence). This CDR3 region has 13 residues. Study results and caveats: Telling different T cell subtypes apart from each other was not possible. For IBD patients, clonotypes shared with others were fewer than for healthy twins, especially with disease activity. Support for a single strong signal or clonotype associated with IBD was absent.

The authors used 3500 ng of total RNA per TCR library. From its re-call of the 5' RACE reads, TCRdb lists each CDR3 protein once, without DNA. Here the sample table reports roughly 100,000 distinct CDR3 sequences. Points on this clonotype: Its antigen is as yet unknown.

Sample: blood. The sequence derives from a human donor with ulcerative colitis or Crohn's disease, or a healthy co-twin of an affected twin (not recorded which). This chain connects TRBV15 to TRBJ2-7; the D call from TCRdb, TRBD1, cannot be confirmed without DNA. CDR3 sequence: CATGGQESYEQYF.